The 8 T cell receptor beta chains below all came from one sample that was sequenced in a study of shared clonotypes between healthy human individuals. Assay: immunoSEQ multiplex PCR; the TCRdb copy retains only in-frame clones and omits some. The table lists approximately 2.5 million clones, 85% to 95% of them singletons. Source material: naive CD4+ T cells sorted from blood. Subset meaning: CD45RA+ positively selected. These receptor sequences come from a man aged 18 to 29 in good health.

V gene TRBV7-9 combines with J gene TRBJ1-1; possibly TRBD1 for D (5 bases). Trimming shortened V by 5 bases and J by 3 bases, and 13 bases separated the two germline ends. This CDR3 has 14 amino acids. Germline lookup yields CDR1 SEHNR and CDR2 FQNEAQ (reference sequence). In DNA, the CDR3 is TGTGCCAGCAGCCCGGGACCTGTTGACACTGAAGCTTTCTTT. As protein: CASSPGPVDTEAFF.

The chain employs TRBV4-3 and TRBJ2-3, with TRBD2 matching over 9 bases. The germline CDR1 and CDR2 sequences are LGHNA and YSLEER. This CDR3 is built from 15 residues. V lost 3 bases and J lost 1; bases outside the gene matches: 2. CDR3 nucleotides: TGCGCCAGCAGCCAGGCTAGCGGGGGCACAGATACGCAGTATTTT. Its translation: CASSQASGGTDTQYF.

This rearrangement joins TRBV27 to TRBJ2-7; D uncertain. Germline V gene sequence: CDR1 MNHEY, CDR2 SMNVEV (reference sequence). This CDR3 region has 13 residues. V dropped 2 bases and J dropped 3 bases, with 8 bases sitting between them. The CDR3 sequence: CASSLEPNYEQYF. The CDR3 nucleotides read TGTGCCAGCAGTTTAGAGCCGAACTACGAGCAGTACTTC.

The V call is TRBV30, the J call TRBJ1-2; TRBD1 is a possible D gene (5 bases). In germline, CDR1 is GTSNPN, CDR2 SVGIG (reference sequence). The CDR3 is made up of 14 amino acids. With 1 base removed from V and 4 bases from J, the gap between germline ends came to 13 bases. The CDR3 nucleotides read TGTGCCTGGAGTGAAGGGGCAGCAATCTATGGCTACACCTTC. Translating it yields CAWSEGAAIYGYTF.

On this clone itself: The same CDR3 also results from other DNA sequences found in this sample. The rearrangement joins TRBV7-2 to TRBJ2-1; 13 bases align to TRBD2. Germline V lookup: CDR1 SGHTA, CDR2 FQGNSA. This CDR3 region has 16 residues. The V and J ends lost 0 bases and 6 bases, in that order; junction bases with no gene match: 2. The CDR3 DNA reads as TGTGCCAGCAGCTTAGCGAGGACTAGCGGGGGCAATGAGCAGTTCTTC. Translated, it gives CASSLARTSGGNEQFF.

The chain employs TRBV27 and TRBJ1-3; tentatively, D is TRBD1 (6 bases). Germline lookup yields CDR1 MNHEY and CDR2 SMNVEV (reference sequence). Trimming cost V 4 bases and J 1 base, with 17 bases left between them. CDR3 length: 17 amino acids. For the CDR3, the DNA is TGTGCCAGCAGTTCATATGGGGGCGATAATTCTGGAAACACCATATATTTT. Encoded protein: CASSSYGGDNSGNTIYF.

The chain recombines TRBV29-1 with TRBJ1-5; the D gene is possibly TRBD1 (6 bases). There are 16 residues in the CDR3. Germline V CDR1 and CDR2: SQVTM, ANQGSEA. V lost 2 bases and J lost 6, with 20 bases in between. The CDR3 spells CSVESTPGGPCQPQHF. In nucleotides, the CDR3 is TGCAGCGTTGAATCGACGCCCGGGGGGCCGTGTCAGCCCCAGCATTTT.

This clone was recorded a few times. This sequence joins TRBV7-9 and TRBJ1-4; 7 positions match TRBD1. Per the germline V gene, CDR1 is SEHNR and CDR2 is FQNEAQ (reference sequence). V lost 3 bases to trimming and J lost 6 bases; unmatched junction nucleotides: 4. This CDR3 is 14 amino acids long. CDR3 protein: CASSFRQGYEKLFF. CDR3 DNA sequence: TGTGCCAGCAGCTTCCGACAGGGATATGAAAAACTGTTTTTT. Full variable domain (rest looked up from reference TRBV7-9 and TRBJ1-4): DTGVSQNPRHKITKRGQNVTFRCDPISEHNRLYWYRQTLGQGPEFLTYFQNEAQLEKSRLLSDRFSAERPKGSFSTLEIQRTEQGDSAMYLCASSFRQGYEKLFFGSGTQLSVL.